These 6 T cell receptor beta chains were all obtained from the same sample, sequenced in a study of control samples from healthy donors and cancer patients. TCRdb keeps only in-frame clones here, not all; method: immunoSEQ multiplex PCR. The table shows 100,000 to 150,000 clones, with around 94% occurring only once. Material for sequencing was PBMCs. The receptors originated from a man of 80 years or more with head and neck cancer.

The rearrangement joins TRBV3-1 (or the pseudogene TRBV3-2) to TRBJ2-7; D is uncertain. Germline lookup yields CDR1 LGHDT and CDR2 YNNKEL (reference sequence). Trimming stripped 1 base from V and 4 bases from J, with 14 bases between. This CDR3 is built from 15 residues. This chain's CDR3 is CASSQAPSLGYEQYF. In nucleotides, the CDR3 is TGTGCCAGCAGCCAAGCCCCCTCCTTGGGATACGAGCAGTACTTC.

The V call is TRBV7-9, the J call TRBJ2-5; 8 positions agree with TRBD2. Germline CDR1 is SEHNR and CDR2 is FQNEAQ (reference sequence). Trimming cost V 1 base and J 5 bases; bases outside gene matches: 6. This CDR3 is 15 amino acids long. CDR3 nucleotide sequence: TGTGCCAGCAGCTTAGTGTTGGGACTAGTGGAGACCCAGTACTTC. Translation: CASSLVLGLVETQYF.

A few counts support this clone. This rearrangement joins TRBV27 to TRBJ2-7, with D possibly TRBD1 on 5 matching bases. V was trimmed by 6 bases and J by 3 bases, leaving 15 bases between them. The CDR3 runs to 14 residues. Germline assignment: CDR1 MNHEY and CDR2 SMNVEV (reference sequence). The CDR3 DNA is TGTGCCAGCAGACCACTTGGACAACTCTACGAGCAGTACTTC. This sequence encodes CASRPLGQLYEQYF.

The chain recombines TRBV29-1 with TRBJ1-1, with D possibly being TRBD1 (5 bases). Germline-derived CDR1 and CDR2 are SQVTM and ANQGSEA. Between the trimmed V and J ends, which lost 5 bases and 1 base, there was a span of 8 bases. CDR3 size: 12 residues. The CDR3 bases are TGCAGCGTTAGGGGTTGGAACACTGAAGCTTTCTTT. It specifies CSVRGWNTEAFF.

This clone was detected only once. The rearrangement uses TRBV19 and TRBJ1-6; possible D gene TRBD1, 6 bases. The CDR3 spans 16 residues. The germline V gene has CDR1 LNHDA and CDR2 SQIVND (reference sequence). Trimming shortened V by 5 bases and J by 4 bases, and 15 bases separated the two germline ends. CDR3 in DNA: TGTGCCAGTAGTTCAATCGGGACAATTTATAATTCACCCCTCCACTTT. Translating it yields CASSSIGTIYNSPLHF.

This clone was counted once. The chain is built from TRBV29-1 and TRBJ2-7; TRBD1 is a possible D gene (6 bases). The CDR3 covers 13 residues. Germline-derived CDR1 and CDR2 are SQVTM and ANQGSEA. Trimming cost V 3 bases and J 3 bases, with 12 bases left between them. For the CDR3, the DNA is TGCAGCGTTGAGTGGCAGGGGCACTACGAGCAGTACTTC. The encoded protein is CSVEWQGHYEQYF.